What follows describes a single T cell receptor (beta chain). The antigen is unknown. cDNA prepared by RNA extraction and subsequent reverse transcription served as the template for sequencing. Using immunoSEQ multiplex PCR, the repertoire was profiled, and TCRdb retains in-frame clones only, with some absent. The sample gives about 140,000 clones, 45% to 60% of which show up once; 0.95% to 1% is in the top ten. Germline loops: CDR1 LNHNV, CDR2 YYDKDF (reference sequence). This CDR3 spans 14 amino acids. Trimming left V 2 bases short and J 4 bases short, with 10 bases between. The sample comes from a study of CD8+ T cells in alopecia areata. Findings and limits, study-wide: Affected lesional scalp, above all in alopecia totalis/universalis, was more clonal than normal scalp. Whereas mice showed it more clearly, TCR sharing across patients was murkier, possibly because of HLA.

This sequence was found in a human donor with alopecia areata. The V and J genes are TRBV15 and TRBJ2-3; D unresolved. The sample was CD4+ T cells sorted from blood, taken at week 0. The CDR3 DNA reads TGTGCCACCAGCAGAAGCCAGCGCGCAGATACGCAGTATTTT. Its translation: CATSRSQRADTQYF.